The 21 T cell receptor beta chains reported below all come from one sample, sequenced in a study of regulatory T cells in long-lasting Graves disease. The time point denotes: persistent/refractory GD, antithyroid drugs over 5 years with positive TRAb. From PBMCs, RNA was extracted and then used to make the TCR library. Building of the TCR beta libraries involved iRepertoire HTBI primers and Arm-PCR of CDR3 regions. Using its own MiXCR run on the multiplex PCR reads, TCRdb lists one record per CDR3 protein. The sample has about 430,000 distinct CDR3 sequences, approximately 22% seen once. The sample was peripheral blood mononuclear cells (PBMCs), taken when the disease was refractory, from a patient treated with antithyroid drugs. The receptors stem from a female donor with Graves disease.

The rearrangement joins TRBV4-2 to TRBJ2-7; a possible D gene is TRBD2 (6 bases). CDR3 length equals 17 residues. V was trimmed by 1 base and J by 3 bases, leaving 19 bases between them. Per germline, CDR1 LGHNA and CDR2 YNFKEQ. CDR3 region: CASSQVEQEGHFYEQYF. The CDR3 DNA is TGTGCCAGCAGCCAAGTCGAGCAGGAGGGCCATTTCTACGAGCAGTACTTC.

This clonotype has more than one count but fewer than ten. The chain uses TRBV20-1 and TRBJ2-5; D possibly corresponds to TRBD2 (7 bases). Trimming took 5 bases from V and 7 from J, leaving 14 bases between them. This CDR3 comprises 12 residues. Germline V gene data show CDR1 as DFQATT and CDR2 as SNEGSKA (reference sequence). CDR3 region: CSALGGGGTQYF. CDR3 DNA: TGCAGTGCTCTCGGGGGAGGGGGGACCCAGTACTTC.

The table lists this clonotype with a few counts. This chain joins TRBV28 and TRBJ2-7, with 11 bases lining up with TRBD1. CDR3 length equals 15 residues. With 7 bases clipped from V and 4 bases from J, the junction kept 9 bases outside the gene matches. Germline V gives CDR1 MDHEN, CDR2 SYDVKM. For the CDR3, the DNA is TGTGCCAGCACGGGATCTGGGACAGGGGGTTACGAGCAGTACTTC. It is translated as CASTGSGTGGYEQYF.

The chain couples TRBV7-9 to TRBJ2-7, with D hard to call. The CDR3 runs to 15 residues. CDR1 is SEHNR, CDR2 FQNEAQ, per germline (reference sequence). The V gene lost 1 base and the J gene lost 2 bases, with 12 bases spanning the gap. In DNA, the CDR3 is TGTGCCAGCAGCTTAGGTTTCGACGGAGCCTACGAGCAGTACTTC. This codes for CASSLGFDGAYEQYF.

This clonotype was seen ten or more times. V and J are TRBV11-2 and TRBJ2-7, with D hard to call. Looked up from germline, CDR1 is SGHAT and CDR2 is FQNNGV. Trimming stripped 5 bases from V and 6 bases from J, with 8 bases between. CDR3 length equals 11 residues. This chain's CDR3 is CASSPGPEQYF. DNA of the CDR3: TGTGCCAGCAGCCCCGGTCCCGAGCAGTACTTC.

This clonotype was recorded at least ten times. The rearrangement uses TRBV28 and TRBJ2-7; no clear D gene. Germline V CDR1 and CDR2: MDHEN, SYDVKM. The CDR3 has 15 amino acids. Trimming pared 3 bases from V and 0 bases from J, leaving 12 bases between. CDR3 residues: CASSFAQRSSYEQYF. The CDR3 DNA reads as TGTGCCAGCAGTTTCGCCCAGAGAAGCTCCTACGAGCAGTACTTC. Using reference TRBV28 and TRBJ2-7 for the parts outside the CDR3, the full variable domain is DVKVTQSSRYLVKRTGEKVFLECVQDMDHENMFWYRQDPGLGLRLIYFSYDVKMKEKGDIPEGYSVSREKKERFSLILESASTNQTSMYLCASSFAQRSSYEQYFGPGTRLTVT.

This clonotype was recorded at least ten times. The rearrangement uses TRBV20-1 and TRBJ2-7; the D is unclear. Between the trimmed V and J ends, which lost 6 bases and 0 bases, there was a span of 12 bases. The V gene's germline CDR1 is DFQATT and CDR2 SNEGSKA (reference sequence). CDR3 length: 13 amino acids. The CDR3 DNA sequence: TGCAGTGCATGGGGTAGGAGCTCCTACGAGCAGTACTTC. Translation gives CSAWGRSSYEQYF.

This clonotype was observed at least ten times. The V gene is TRBV12-3 or TRBV12-4, the J gene TRBJ2-2; 11 positions match TRBD1. V lost 5 bases and J lost 4; bases outside the gene matches: 6. This CDR3 has 16 residues. Here the CDR3 reads CASSLGQGALTGELFF. CDR3 nucleotide sequence: TGTGCCAGCAGTCTTGGACAGGGGGCGCTCACCGGGGAGCTGTTTTTT.

In its sample, this clonotype was seen a few times. This chain joins TRBV4-1 and TRBJ1-2; 10 bases line up with TRBD1. With 2 bases clipped from V and 7 bases from J, the junction kept 10 bases outside the gene matches. The length of the CDR3 is 16 residues. CDR1 is MGHRA and CDR2 is YSYEKL in the germline V gene. The chain's CDR3 is CASSQTIQDRGGGYTF. The CDR3 nucleotides are TGCGCCAGCAGCCAAACCATTCAGGACAGGGGGGGTGGCTACACCTTC.

On this clonotype itself: A much larger clone sits a single nucleotide away, making a read error possible. The rearrangement uses TRBV6-1 and TRBJ2-6, with D maybe TRBD2 (5 bases). Looked up from germline, CDR1 is MNHNS and CDR2 is SASEGT. The CDR3 is 18 amino acids. CDR3 residues: CAGSPGSAWSSGANVLTF. CDR3 bases: TGTGCCGGCAGCCCTGGGAGCGCCTGGAGCTCAGGGGCCAACGTCCTGACTTTC.

This clonotype was counted a few times. This chain links TRBV7-3 with TRBJ2-2, with a possible D match to TRBD1 (6 bases). Germline V gene data show CDR1 as SGHTA and CDR2 as FQGTGA. V lost 2 bases and J 5 bases, leaving 15 bases between the germline ends. The CDR3 totals 16 residues. CDR3: CASSLGPRGSTGELFF. The DNA of the CDR3 is TGTGCCAGCAGCTTAGGCCCTAGGGGGAGTACCGGGGAGCTGTTTTTT.

This clonotype came up many times. The genes are TRBV28 and TRBJ2-5; 7 positions match TRBD2. Germline V gene sequence: CDR1 MDHEN, CDR2 SYDVKM. The CDR3 length is 14 residues. After removal of 8 bases from V and 5 bases from J, the junction contained 11 bases not matched to a gene. The CDR3 here is CASLTRGRGETQYF. The DNA of the CDR3 is TGTGCCAGCCTCACTAGAGGGCGGGGGGAGACCCAGTACTTC. The full variable domain, in which reference TRBV28 and TRBJ2-5 provide the parts outside the CDR3, is DVKVTQSSRYLVKRTGEKVFLECVQDMDHENMFWYRQDPGLGLRLIYFSYDVKMKEKGDIPEGYSVSREKKERFSLILESASTNQTSMYLCASLTRGRGETQYFGPGTRLLVL.

This clonotype was recorded a few times. The chain has TRBV6-4 and TRBJ2-7; 11 bases are a match to TRBD2. The CDR3 is made up of 14 amino acids. Per germline, CDR1 MRHNA and CDR2 SNTAGT. The V segment lost 4 bases and the J segment 3 bases; nucleotides outside the gene matches: 2. CDR3 DNA: TGTGCCAGCAGTGTAGCGGGAGGGAACTACGAGCAGTACTTC. Protein product: CASSVAGGNYEQYF.

Concerning this clonotype itself: The junction departs from the called germline gene at one end, perhaps through a read error. The chain couples TRBV20-1 to TRBJ2-7; D not certain. Germline assignment: CDR1 DFQATT and CDR2 SNEGSKA (reference sequence). CDR3 length equals 9 residues. CDR3 coding DNA: TGCAGTGCTGGAGACGAGCAGTACTTC. It encodes CSAGDEQYF.

This clonotype was observed a single time. A read error may be the cause here, since a much bigger clone is one base away. The V call is TRBV28, the J call TRBJ2-7, with D unclear. From germline, CDR1 is MDHEN and CDR2 SYDVKM. V was trimmed by 5 bases and J by 0 bases, leaving 11 bases between them. The CDR3 extends over 14 amino acids. The chain's CDR3 is CASSPPCYSYEQYF. In nucleotides, the CDR3 is TGTGCCAGCAGTCCCCCATGTTACTCCTACGAGCAGTACTTC.

The chain couples TRBV5-6 to TRBJ1-2, with a tentative D call TRBD1 (5 bases). This CDR3 region has 16 residues. V was shortened by 3 bases and J by 7 bases, with 22 bases between the two germline ends. From germline, CDR1 is SGHDT and CDR2 YYEEEE. Written as DNA, the CDR3 is TGTGCCAGCAGCTCCGCAGGTCCAGGGCGTCGAAGTGGCTACACCTTC. It yields the protein CASSSAGPGRRSGYTF.

This clonotype has a count of ten or more. This chain uses TRBV15 with TRBJ1-2; D may be TRBD1 (5 bases). The V end lost 1 base, the J end lost 7 bases, and 16 bases lay between the germline ends. CDR1 and CDR2 (germline): LNHNV, YYDKDF (reference sequence). The CDR3 covers 15 residues. The CDR3 DNA is TGTGCCACCAGCAGAGCCATCACGGGGGAGAGTGGCTACACCTTC. Translated, it gives CATSRAITGESGYTF.

This chain uses TRBV20-1 with TRBJ2-3; TRBD1 is a possible D gene (5 bases). Between the trimmed V and J ends, which lost 4 bases and 1 base, there was a span of 18 bases. Per the germline V gene, CDR1 is DFQATT and CDR2 is SNEGSKA (reference sequence). The CDR3 covers 16 residues. The CDR3 sequence: CSAKRVLGVGTDTQYF. The CDR3 DNA sequence: TGCAGTGCTAAAAGGGTGTTAGGGGTAGGCACAGATACGCAGTATTTT.

In its sample, this clonotype was seen many times. This rearrangement joins TRBV30 to TRBJ1-6; D is undetermined. The CDR3 loop spans 17 amino acids. The V and J ends lost 3 bases and 0 bases respectively, with 15 bases between them. Looked up from germline, CDR1 is GTSNPN and CDR2 is SVGIG (reference sequence). The CDR3, as DNA: TGTGCCTGGAGGGTTGGGAGACTGAGCTCCTATAATTCACCCCTCCACTTT. It encodes CAWRVGRLSSYNSPLHF.

The chain is built from TRBV15 and TRBJ2-2; D is possibly TRBD2 (6 bases). This CDR3 spans 20 amino acids. V lost 0 bases, J lost 4 bases, and 24 bases lay in between. In germline, CDR1 is LNHNV, CDR2 YYDKDF (reference sequence). The CDR3 protein is CATSRDLALAPASGTGELFF. Here the CDR3 DNA reads TGTGCCACCAGCAGAGATTTGGCCCTAGCGCCTGCCTCCGGCACCGGGGAGCTGTTTTTT.

This clonotype was seen at least ten times. The CDR3 sequence: CASSFGGGQPQHF. CDR3 sequence (DNA): TGTGCCAGCAGTTTCGGTGGGGGACAGCCCCAGCATTTT. The V gene is TRBV28, the J gene TRBJ1-5, with a possible D match to TRBD1 (5 bases). In germline, CDR1 is MDHEN, CDR2 SYDVKM. V shed 3 bases and J shed 7 bases, with 10 bases lying between them. This CDR3 region has 13 residues.